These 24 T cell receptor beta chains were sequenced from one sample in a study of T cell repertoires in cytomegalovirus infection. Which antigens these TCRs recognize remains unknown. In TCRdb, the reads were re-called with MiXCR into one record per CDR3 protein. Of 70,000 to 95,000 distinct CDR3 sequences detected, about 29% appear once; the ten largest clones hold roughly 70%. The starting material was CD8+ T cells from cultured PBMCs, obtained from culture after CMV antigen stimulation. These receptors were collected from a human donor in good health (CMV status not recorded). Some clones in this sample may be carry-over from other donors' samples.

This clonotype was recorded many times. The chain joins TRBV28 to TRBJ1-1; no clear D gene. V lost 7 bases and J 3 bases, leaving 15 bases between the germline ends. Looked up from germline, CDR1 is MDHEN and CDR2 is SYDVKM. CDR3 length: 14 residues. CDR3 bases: TGTGCCAGCAACCCCTTGAGGGCCTACACTGAAGCTTTCTTT. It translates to CASNPLRAYTEAFF.

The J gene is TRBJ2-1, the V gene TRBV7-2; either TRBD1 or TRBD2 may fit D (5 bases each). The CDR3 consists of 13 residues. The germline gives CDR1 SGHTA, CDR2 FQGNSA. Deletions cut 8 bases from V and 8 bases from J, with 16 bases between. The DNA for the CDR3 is TGTGCCAGCGGGGGAGCCCCTGGATATGAGCAGTTCTTC. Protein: CASGGAPGYEQFF. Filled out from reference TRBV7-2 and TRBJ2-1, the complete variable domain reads GAGVSQSPSNKVTEKGKDVELRCDPISGHTALYWYRQSLGQGLEFLIYFQGNSAPDKSGLPSDRFSAERTGGSVSTLTIQRTQQEDSAVYLCASGGAPGYEQFFGPGTRLTVL.

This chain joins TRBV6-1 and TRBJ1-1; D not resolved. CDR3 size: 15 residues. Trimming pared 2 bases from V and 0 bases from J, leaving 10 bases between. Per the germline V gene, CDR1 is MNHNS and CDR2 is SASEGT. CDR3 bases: TGTGCCAGCAGTGAATTGACTGCAATGAACACTGAAGCTTTCTTT. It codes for CASSELTAMNTEAFF.

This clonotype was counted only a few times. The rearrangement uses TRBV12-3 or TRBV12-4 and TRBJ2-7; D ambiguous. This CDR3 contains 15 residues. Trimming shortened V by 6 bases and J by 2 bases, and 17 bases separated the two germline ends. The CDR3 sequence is CASSRMGATTYEQYF. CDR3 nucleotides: TGTGCCAGCAGCCGGATGGGCGCCACAACCTACGAGCAGTACTTC.

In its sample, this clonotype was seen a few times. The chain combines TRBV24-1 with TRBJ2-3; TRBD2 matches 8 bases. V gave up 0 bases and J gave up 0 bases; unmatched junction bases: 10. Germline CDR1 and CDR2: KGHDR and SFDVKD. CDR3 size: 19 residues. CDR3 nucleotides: TGTGCCACCAGTGATTTGCGGCTTAGCGGGGACTCTAGCACAGATACGCAGTATTTT. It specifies CATSDLRLSGDSSTDTQYF.

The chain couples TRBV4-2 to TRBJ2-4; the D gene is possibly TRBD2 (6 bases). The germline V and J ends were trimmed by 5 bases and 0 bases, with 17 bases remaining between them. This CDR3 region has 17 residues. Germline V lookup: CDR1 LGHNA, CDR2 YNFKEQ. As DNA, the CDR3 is TGTGCCAGCAGCGAAGGGTCGGGGGAAGCAGCCAAAAACATTCAGTACTTC. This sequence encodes CASSEGSGEAAKNIQYF.

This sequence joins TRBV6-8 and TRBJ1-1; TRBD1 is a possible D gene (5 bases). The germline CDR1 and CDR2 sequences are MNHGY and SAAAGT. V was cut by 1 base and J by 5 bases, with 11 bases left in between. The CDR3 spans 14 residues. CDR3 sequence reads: CASSYYGGGTEAFF. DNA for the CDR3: TGTGCCAGCAGTTACTATGGGGGGGGAACTGAAGCTTTCTTT.

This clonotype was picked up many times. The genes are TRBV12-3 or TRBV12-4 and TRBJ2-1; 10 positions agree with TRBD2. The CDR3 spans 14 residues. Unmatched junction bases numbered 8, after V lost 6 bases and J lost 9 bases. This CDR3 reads CASSHPRLAGEQFF. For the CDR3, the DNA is TGTGCCAGCAGCCACCCCAGACTAGCGGGTGAGCAGTTCTTC.

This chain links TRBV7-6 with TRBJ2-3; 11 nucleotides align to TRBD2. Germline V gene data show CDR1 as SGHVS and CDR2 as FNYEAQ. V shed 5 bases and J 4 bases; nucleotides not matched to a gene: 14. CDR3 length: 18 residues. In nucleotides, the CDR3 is TGTGCCAGCAGCGTTAGCGGGGGGGCCGGATTTTTCGCAGATACGCAGTATTTT. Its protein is CASSVSGGAGFFADTQYF.

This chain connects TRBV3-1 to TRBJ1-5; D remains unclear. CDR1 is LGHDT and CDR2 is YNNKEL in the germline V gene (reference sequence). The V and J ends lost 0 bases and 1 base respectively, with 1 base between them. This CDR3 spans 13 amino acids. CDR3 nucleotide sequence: TGTGCCAGCAGCCAAGAAAGCAATCAGCCCCAGCATTTT. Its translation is CASSQESNQPQHF.

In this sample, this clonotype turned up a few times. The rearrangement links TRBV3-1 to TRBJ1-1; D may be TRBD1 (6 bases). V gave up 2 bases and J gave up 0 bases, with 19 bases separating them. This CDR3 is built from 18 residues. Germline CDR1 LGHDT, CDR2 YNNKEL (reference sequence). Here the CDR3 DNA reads TGTGCCAGCAGCCAACCGGGTCCTACAGGGTACATGAACACTGAAGCTTTCTTT. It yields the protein CASSQPGPTGYMNTEAFF.

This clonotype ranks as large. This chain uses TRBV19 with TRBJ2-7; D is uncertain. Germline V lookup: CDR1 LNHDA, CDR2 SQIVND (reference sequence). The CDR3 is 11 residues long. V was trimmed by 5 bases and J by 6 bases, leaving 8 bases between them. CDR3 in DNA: TGTGCCAGTAGTTTGGGCCTCGAGCAGTACTTC. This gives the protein CASSLGLEQYF.

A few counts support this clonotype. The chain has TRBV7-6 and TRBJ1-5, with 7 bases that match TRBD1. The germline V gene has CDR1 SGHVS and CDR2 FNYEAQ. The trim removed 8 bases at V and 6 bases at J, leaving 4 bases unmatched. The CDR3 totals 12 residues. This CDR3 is CASGSGGQPQHF. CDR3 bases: TGTGCCAGCGGCTCAGGGGGTCAGCCCCAGCATTTT.

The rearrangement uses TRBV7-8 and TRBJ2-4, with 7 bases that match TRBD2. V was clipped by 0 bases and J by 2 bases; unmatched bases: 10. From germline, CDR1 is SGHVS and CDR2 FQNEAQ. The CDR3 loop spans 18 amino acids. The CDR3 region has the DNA TGTGCCAGCAGCTTAGCTGGGGGACTAAGGGAACCCAAAAACATTCAGTACTTC. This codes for CASSLAGGLREPKNIQYF.

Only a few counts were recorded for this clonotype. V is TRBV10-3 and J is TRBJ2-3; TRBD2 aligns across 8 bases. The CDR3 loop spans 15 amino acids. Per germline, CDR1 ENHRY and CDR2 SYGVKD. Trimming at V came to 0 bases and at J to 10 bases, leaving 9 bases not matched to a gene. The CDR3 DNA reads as TGTGCCATCAGTGAGTCGGGTAGTAGCGGGGCTGCGCAGTATTTT. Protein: CAISESGSSGAAQYF.

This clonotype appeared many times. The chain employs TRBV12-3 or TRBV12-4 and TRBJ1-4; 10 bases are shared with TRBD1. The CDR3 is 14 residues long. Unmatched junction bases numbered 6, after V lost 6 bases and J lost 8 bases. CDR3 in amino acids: CASRWTGGGEKLFF. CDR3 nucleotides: TGTGCCAGCAGATGGACAGGGGGGGGCGAAAAACTGTTTTTT.

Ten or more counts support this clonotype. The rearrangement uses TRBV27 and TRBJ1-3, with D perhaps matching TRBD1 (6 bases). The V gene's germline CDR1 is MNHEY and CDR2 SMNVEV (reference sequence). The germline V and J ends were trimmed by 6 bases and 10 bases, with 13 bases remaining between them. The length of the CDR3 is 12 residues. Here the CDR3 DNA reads TGTGCCAGCAGAGCCTGGGACAAGACCATATATTTT. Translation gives CASRAWDKTIYF.

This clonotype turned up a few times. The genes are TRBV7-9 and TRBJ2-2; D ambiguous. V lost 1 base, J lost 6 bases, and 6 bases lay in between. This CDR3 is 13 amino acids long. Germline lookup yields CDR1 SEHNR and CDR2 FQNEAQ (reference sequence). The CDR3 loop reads CASSLEAAGELFF. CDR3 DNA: TGTGCCAGCAGCTTAGAAGCAGCCGGGGAGCTGTTTTTT.

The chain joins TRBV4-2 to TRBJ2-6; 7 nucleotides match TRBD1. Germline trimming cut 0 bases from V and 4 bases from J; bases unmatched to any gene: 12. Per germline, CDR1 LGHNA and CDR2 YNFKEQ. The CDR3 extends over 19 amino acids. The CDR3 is CASSQEDWEGGKGANVLTF. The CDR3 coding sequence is TGTGCCAGCAGCCAAGAAGATTGGGAAGGGGGCAAAGGGGCCAACGTCCTGACTTTC.

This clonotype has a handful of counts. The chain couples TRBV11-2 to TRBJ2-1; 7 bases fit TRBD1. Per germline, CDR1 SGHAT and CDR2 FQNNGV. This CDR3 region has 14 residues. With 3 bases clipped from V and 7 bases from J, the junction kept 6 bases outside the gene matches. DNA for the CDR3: TGTGCCAGCAGCTTCCTAAACAGGGGTAATGAGCAGTTCTTC. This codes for CASSFLNRGNEQFF.

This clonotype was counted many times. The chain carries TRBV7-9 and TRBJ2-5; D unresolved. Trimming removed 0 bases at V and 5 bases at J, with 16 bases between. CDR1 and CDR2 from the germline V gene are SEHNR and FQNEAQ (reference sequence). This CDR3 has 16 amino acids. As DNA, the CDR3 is TGTGCCAGCAGCTTAGCGAGTAGCAGCACAAGGGAGACCCAGTACTTC. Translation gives CASSLASSSTRETQYF. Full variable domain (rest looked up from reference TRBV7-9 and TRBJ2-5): DTGVSQNPRHKITKRGQNVTFRCDPISEHNRLYWYRQTLGQGPEFLTYFQNEAQLEKSRLLSDRFSAERPKGSFSTLEIQRTEQGDSAMYLCASSLASSSTRETQYFGPGTRLLVL.

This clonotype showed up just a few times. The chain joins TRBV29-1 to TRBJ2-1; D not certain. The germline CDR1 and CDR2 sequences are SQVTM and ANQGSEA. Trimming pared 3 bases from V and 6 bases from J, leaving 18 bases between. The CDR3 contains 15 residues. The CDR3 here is CSVDPGTSAINEQFF. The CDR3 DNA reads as TGCAGCGTTGACCCCGGTACGTCTGCGATCAATGAGCAGTTCTTC.

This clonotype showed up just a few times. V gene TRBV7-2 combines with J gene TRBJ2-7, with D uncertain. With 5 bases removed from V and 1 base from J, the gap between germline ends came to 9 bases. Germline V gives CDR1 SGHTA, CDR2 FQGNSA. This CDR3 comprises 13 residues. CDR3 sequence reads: CASSMDPSYEQYF. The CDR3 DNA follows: TGTGCCAGCAGCATGGACCCTTCCTACGAGCAGTACTTC.

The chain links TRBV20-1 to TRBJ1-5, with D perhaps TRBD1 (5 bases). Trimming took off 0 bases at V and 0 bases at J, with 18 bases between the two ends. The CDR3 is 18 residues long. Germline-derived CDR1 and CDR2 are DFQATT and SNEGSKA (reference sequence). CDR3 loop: CSARDSYRGDYSNQPQHF. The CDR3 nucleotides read TGCAGTGCTAGAGATAGTTATAGAGGGGATTATAGCAATCAGCCCCAGCATTTT.